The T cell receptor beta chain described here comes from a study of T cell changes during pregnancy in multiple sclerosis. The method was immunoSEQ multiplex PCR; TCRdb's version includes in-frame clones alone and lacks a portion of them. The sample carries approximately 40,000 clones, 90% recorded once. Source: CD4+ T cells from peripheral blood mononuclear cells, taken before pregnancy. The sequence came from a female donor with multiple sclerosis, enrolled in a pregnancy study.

CDR3 DNA: TGTGCCAGCAGCTTTGACCCACGGGGCGAGCAGTACTTC. Its protein is CASSFDPRGEQYF. The chain employs TRBV7-3 and TRBJ2-7; D perhaps matches TRBD2 (5 bases). V was clipped by 3 bases and J by 6 bases, with 12 bases between them. The CDR3 sequence is 13 residues long. CDR1 and CDR2 (germline): SGHTA, FQGTGA. Full variable domain (remainder filled in from reference TRBV7-3 and TRBJ2-7): GAGVSQTPSNKVTEKGKYVELRCDPISGHTALYWYRQSLGQGPEFLIYFQGTGAADDSGLPNDRFFAVRPEGSVSTLKIQRTERGDSAVYLCASSFDPRGEQYFGPGTRLTVT.